Below are 9 T cell receptor beta chains sequenced from a single sample in a study of beta chain features in type 1 diabetes. Sequencing targeted expressed TCRB transcripts, as all isolated RNA had been reverse transcribed. The table came from immunoSEQ multiplex PCR; TCRdb's copy has only in-frame clones and leaves some out. This sample has a few hundred thousand clones, with approximately 30% found just once. The sequencing sample was made of naive CD4+ T cells from blood. The receptors were gathered from a man between 18 and 29 years old in good health.

In this sample, this clone turned up a few times. V and J are TRBV30 and TRBJ1-5; tentatively, D is TRBD1 (5 bases). This CDR3 region has 13 residues. Trimming took off 2 bases at V and 7 bases at J, with 12 bases between the two ends. Per germline, CDR1 GTSNPN and CDR2 SVGIG (reference sequence). CDR3 sequence: CAWSRGPGQPQHF. The CDR3, as DNA: TGTGCCTGGAGTAGAGGTCCAGGGCAGCCCCAGCATTTT.

The chain recombines TRBV29-1 with TRBJ1-4; weak D call: TRBD1 (5 bases). V lost 6 bases and J lost 8, with 7 bases in between. Germline loops: CDR1 SQVTM, CDR2 ANQGSEA. The CDR3 covers 10 residues. This CDR3 reads CSVGDEKLFF. CDR3 sequence (DNA): TGCAGCGTGGGGGACGAAAAACTGTTTTTT.

This clone was observed a few times. J is TRBJ1-2 and V is TRBV19; 9 nucleotides line up with TRBD1. The CDR3 runs 12 residues. Trimming at V came to 5 bases and at J to 8 bases, leaving 3 bases not matched to a gene. Germline V lookup: CDR1 LNHDA, CDR2 SQIVND (reference sequence). As DNA, the CDR3 is TGTGCCAGTAGTGGGACAGGGCAGGGCTACACCTTC. This translates into CASSGTGQGYTF.

V is TRBV19 and J is TRBJ1-1, with D hard to call. From germline, CDR1 is LNHDA and CDR2 SQIVND (reference sequence). Between the trimmed V and J ends, which lost 5 bases and 1 base, there was a span of 5 bases. This CDR3 is built from 12 residues. CDR3 loop: CASSRGNTEAFF. The CDR3 region has the DNA TGTGCCAGTAGTCGGGGGAACACTGAAGCTTTCTTT.

Comment on this clone: An end of the junction differs from the germline gene, which may be a read error. The rearrangement joins TRBV11-3 to TRBJ2-3; 10 bases fit TRBD1. The CDR3 contains 17 residues. Germline CDR1 and CDR2: SGHNT and YENEEA. The CDR3, as DNA: TGTGCCAGCAGTTTAGGGGACAGGGGCGTGAGGACAGATACGCAGTATTTT. Protein: CASSLGDRGVRTDTQYF. The variable domain in full, completed from reference TRBV11-3 and TRBJ2-3, reads EAGVVQSPRYKIIEKKQPVAFWCNPISGHNTLYWYLQNLGQGPELLIRYENEEAVDDSQLPKDRFSAERLKGVDSTLKIQPAELGDSAVYLCASSLGDRGVRTDTQYFGPGTRLTVL.

V gene TRBV30 combines with J gene TRBJ1-2; TRBD1 is a possible D gene (6 bases). V lost 5 bases and J 0 bases, leaving 10 bases between the germline ends. This CDR3 region has 13 residues. Germline assignment: CDR1 GTSNPN and CDR2 SVGIG (reference sequence). CDR3 residues: CAWVRGANYGYTF. CDR3 DNA sequence: TGTGCCTGGGTCAGGGGAGCTAACTATGGCTACACCTTC. The whole variable domain, remainder taken from reference TRBV30 and TRBJ1-2, is SQTIHQWPATLVQPVGSPLSLECTVEGTSNPNLYWYRQAAGRGLQLLFYSVGIGQISSEVPQNLSASRPQDRQFILSSKKLLLSDSGFYLCAWVRGANYGYTFGSGTRLTVV.

This CDR3 reads CASSTRTGDTEAFF. Here the CDR3 DNA reads TGTGCCAGCAGCACCCGGACAGGGGACACTGAAGCTTTCTTT. The chain is built from TRBV7-9 and TRBJ1-1; 9 bases line up with TRBD1. V lost 5 bases and J lost 3; bases outside the gene matches: 4. This CDR3 contains 14 residues. Germline V gives CDR1 SEHNR, CDR2 FQNEAQ (reference sequence).

Only a few counts were recorded for this clone. V gene TRBV7-9 combines with J gene TRBJ2-1; TRBD1 matches 8 bases. The CDR3 runs 14 residues. V lost 6 bases, J lost 7 bases, and 8 bases stayed unmatched. The germline V gene has CDR1 SEHNR and CDR2 FQNEAQ (reference sequence). CDR3 sequence (DNA): TGTGCCAGCAGTCCCGGACAGGGACGGAATGAGCAGTTCTTC. This encodes CASSPGQGRNEQFF.

This chain uses TRBV7-9 with TRBJ2-2; D gene uncertain. This CDR3 spans 15 amino acids. Germline V gene lookup returns CDR1 SEHNR and CDR2 FQNEAQ (reference sequence). V lost 2 bases to trimming and J lost 4 bases, with 11 bases between them. The CDR3 nucleotides are TGTGCCAGCAGCTTAACGGCAGGCCCCACCGGGGAGCTGTTTTTT. Translation: CASSLTAGPTGELFF.